The 23 T cell receptor beta chains in this list originate from one sample, sequenced in a study of T cell repertoires in cytomegalovirus infection. Their antigens remain unidentified. Via MiXCR, TCRdb re-called the reads, giving one row per CDR3 protein. The table shows approximately 730,000 distinct CDR3 sequences, with roughly 29% occurring only once. The sequences come from cultured CD8+ T cells from PBMCs, collected from culture after CMV antigen stimulation. The receptors were gathered from a human donor in good health (CMV status not recorded). Some clones in this sample may be carry-over from other donors' samples.

This clonotype was seen a handful of times. The V gene is TRBV27, the J gene TRBJ2-7; TRBD1 might be the D (7 bases). V lost 8 bases, J lost 2 bases, and 16 bases lay in between. CDR3 length equals 14 residues. CDR1 is MNHEY, CDR2 SMNVEV, per germline (reference sequence). As DNA, the CDR3 is TGTGCCAGCTCCCCAGGGGGGCCAACCTACGAGCAGTACTTC. Translating gives CASSPGGPTYEQYF.

This clonotype was seen a few times. The V gene is TRBV7-6, the J gene TRBJ1-1; 8 bases are shared with TRBD1. The CDR3 spans 16 residues. The germline CDR1 and CDR2 sequences are SGHVS and FNYEAQ. V lost 5 bases and J lost 2; bases outside the gene matches: 10. The CDR3 DNA follows: TGTGCCAGCAGCGACCCGACAGGGGATCCTAACACTGAAGCTTTCTTT. Its translation is CASSDPTGDPNTEAFF.

The gene calls are TRBV27 and TRBJ2-7, with 9 bases lining up with TRBD1. Unmatched junction bases numbered 10, after V lost 8 bases and J lost 2 bases. The CDR3 loop spans 15 amino acids. In germline, CDR1 is MNHEY, CDR2 SMNVEV (reference sequence). The CDR3 here is CASGARGQGAYEQYF. The CDR3 bases are TGTGCCAGCGGGGCCCGGGGACAGGGCGCCTACGAGCAGTACTTC.

The sample holds many counts of this clonotype. The rearrangement joins TRBV5-6 to TRBJ1-1, with 8 bases that match TRBD1. CDR3 length equals 14 residues. V shed 2 bases and J 3 bases; nucleotides not matched to a gene: 3. In germline, CDR1 is SGHDT, CDR2 YYEEEE. This CDR3 is CASSFQGAHTEAFF. CDR3 DNA sequence: TGTGCCAGCAGCTTCCAGGGGGCGCACACTGAAGCTTTCTTT.

This clonotype was seen many times. The chain joins TRBV11-3 to TRBJ2-2; 7 bases agree with TRBD1. The length of the CDR3 is 14 residues. With V trimmed by 3 bases and J by 5 bases, 3 bases remained unmatched. CDR1 is SGHNT, CDR2 YENEEA, per germline. The CDR3 is CASSLYRGTGELFF. The DNA of the CDR3 is TGTGCCAGCAGCTTGTACAGGGGAACCGGGGAGCTGTTTTTT.

This chain uses TRBV7-6 with TRBJ2-5; 7 nucleotides align to TRBD1. The CDR3 is 12 amino acids. The ends lost 3 bases at V and 14 bases at J; junction bases unmatched: 9. Germline V gene sequence: CDR1 SGHVS, CDR2 FNYEAQ. The CDR3 bases are TGTGCCAGCAGCTTTCAGGGGGTCTCTCCCTACTTC. This encodes CASSFQGVSPYF.

The chain carries TRBV7-9 and TRBJ1-2; TRBD1 matches 7 bases. Germline CDR1 is SEHNR and CDR2 is FQNEAQ (reference sequence). After removal of 5 bases from V and 6 bases from J, the junction contained 18 bases not matched to a gene. The CDR3 is 17 amino acids. CDR3 nucleotide sequence: TGTGCCAGCAGCCCCACCAAGACAGGGAGGTTGGAGGATGGCTACACCTTC. Protein sequence: CASSPTKTGRLEDGYTF.

In this sample, this clonotype turned up a few times. The chain uses TRBV4-1 and TRBJ1-5; D remains unclear. Looked up from germline, CDR1 is MGHRA and CDR2 is YSYEKL. V lost 2 bases and J lost 2, with 10 bases in between. The CDR3 runs to 15 residues. The CDR3 region has the DNA TGCGCCAGCAGCCAAAGCTGGTCGGGCAATCAGCCCCAGCATTTT. Encoded protein: CASSQSWSGNQPQHF.

V is TRBV7-8 and J is TRBJ1-4; D perhaps matches TRBD1 (6 bases). Per germline, CDR1 SGHVS and CDR2 FQNEAQ. Trimming shortened V by 5 bases and J by 4 bases, and 23 bases separated the two germline ends. The CDR3 is made up of 18 amino acids. CDR3 in amino acids: CASSNRGRGSRVNEKLFF. Here the CDR3 DNA reads TGTGCCAGCAGCAATAGAGGCAGGGGATCCCGCGTTAATGAAAAACTGTTTTTT.

V is TRBV5-6 and J is TRBJ2-4; 10 bases align to TRBD1. V was pared by 4 bases and J by 3 bases, with 10 bases of the junction left unmatched. This CDR3 is built from 17 residues. The germline gives CDR1 SGHDT, CDR2 YYEEEE. DNA for the CDR3: TGTGCCAGCAGCGGGGTGGACAGGGGGGATGACAAAAACATTCAGTACTTC. Translating it yields CASSGVDRGDDKNIQYF.

In this sample, this clonotype turned up a few times. Relative to the germline gene, one junction end is altered; a read error may explain this. The rearrangement links TRBV7-9 to TRBJ2-1; the D is unclear. The CDR3 is made up of 14 amino acids. Germline CDR1 reads SEHNR; CDR2 reads FQNEAQ (reference sequence). The CDR3 DNA is TGTGCCAGCAGCCGTACCCCCTCCCACAATGAGCAGTTCTTC. It encodes CASSRTPSHNEQFF.

The rearrangement joins TRBV6-6 to TRBJ1-5, with D possibly being TRBD1 (5 bases). Between the trimmed V and J ends, which lost 3 bases and 1 base, there was a span of 10 bases. CDR3 length: 15 residues. In germline, CDR1 is MNHNY, CDR2 SVGAGI (reference sequence). Here the CDR3 DNA reads TGTGCCAGCAGTTATGTGGGGGGAAGCAATCAGCCCCAGCATTTT. It codes for CASSYVGGSNQPQHF.

In its sample, this clonotype was seen a few times. The gene calls are TRBV6-1 and TRBJ1-4; 9 bases align to TRBD1. The CDR3 is 13 residues long. The V gene end was trimmed by 8 bases and the J gene end by 8 bases; junction bases not matched to a gene: 6. Germline loops: CDR1 MNHNS, CDR2 SASEGT. The CDR3 DNA reads as TGTGCCAGCGGGGACAGGGTCGGCGAAAAACTGTTTTTT. Its protein is CASGDRVGEKLFF.

This clonotype was observed once. The chain carries TRBV2 and TRBJ2-3, with D unclear. V was cut by 6 bases and J by 2 bases, with 6 bases left in between. Per germline, CDR1 SNHLY and CDR2 FYNNEI. The CDR3 contains 12 residues. In DNA form, the CDR3 reads TGTGCCAGCAGAGCCCCCACAGATACGCAGTATTTT. Its protein product is CASRAPTDTQYF.

The rearrangement links TRBV5-6 to TRBJ2-5; D is uncertain. The CDR3 loop spans 14 amino acids. V lost 2 bases, J lost 5 bases, and 13 bases lay in between. Germline-derived CDR1 and CDR2 are SGHDT and YYEEEE. The CDR3 loop is CASSFMGQMETQYF. Written as DNA, the CDR3 is TGTGCCAGCAGCTTTATGGGCCAGATGGAGACCCAGTACTTC.

This chain uses TRBV5-5 with TRBJ2-1; maybe TRBD1 (5 bases). CDR3 size: 15 residues. Germline CDR1 and CDR2: SGHKS and YYEKEE (reference sequence). V lost 5 bases and J 4 bases, leaving 16 bases between the germline ends. The CDR3 sequence is CASRPDTFRYNEQFF. For the CDR3, the DNA is TGTGCCAGCAGACCGGACACTTTCCGATACAATGAGCAGTTCTTC.

This clonotype has a count of ten or more. The rearrangement joins TRBV7-9 to TRBJ1-6; no reliable D call. This CDR3 spans 14 amino acids. The germline CDR1 and CDR2 sequences are SEHNR and FQNEAQ (reference sequence). V was trimmed by 1 base and J by 4 bases, leaving 5 bases between them. This chain's CDR3 is CASSLERYNSPLHF. The CDR3 DNA reads TGTGCCAGCAGCTTAGAACGGTATAATTCACCCCTCCACTTT.

This clonotype was counted many times. This sequence joins TRBV20-1 and TRBJ1-2; TRBD1 aligns across 7 bases. CDR1 and CDR2 from the germline V gene are DFQATT and SNEGSKA (reference sequence). The J segment lost 6 bases and the V segment lost 1 base, leaving 5 bases of the junction unmatched. This CDR3 contains 13 residues. DNA for the CDR3: TGCAGTGCTAGAGTCGACAGGGAGGATGGCTACACCTTC. It is translated as CSARVDREDGYTF.

The chain couples TRBV27 to TRBJ2-7; D call uncertain. The germline V and J ends were trimmed by 0 bases and 2 bases, with 5 bases remaining between them. The CDR3 is 13 residues long. The germline gives CDR1 MNHEY, CDR2 SMNVEV (reference sequence). The CDR3 DNA reads TGTGCCAGCAGTTTATCCGCAACCTACGAGCAGTACTTC. Its translation: CASSLSATYEQYF.

This clonotype was seen ten or more times. The V call is TRBV6-2 or TRBV6-3, the J call TRBJ2-5; no firm D call. V lost 7 bases, J lost 5 bases, and 17 bases lay in between. The germline V gene has CDR1 MNHEY and CDR2 SVGEGT. This CDR3 region has 14 residues. CDR3 sequence (DNA): TGTGCCAGCACCCCAGGACCAAGGCGGGAGACCCAGTACTTC. Residues: CASTPGPRRETQYF.

The chain is built from TRBV10-3 and TRBJ2-5; D may correspond to TRBD1 or TRBD2 (5 bases each). The V gene lost 6 bases and the J gene lost 5 bases, with 13 bases spanning the gap. The CDR3 length is 13 residues. Germline CDR1 is ENHRY and CDR2 is SYGVKD. The CDR3 nucleotides read TGTGCCATCAGCCTAGACGGGGACGAGACCCAGTACTTC. Encoded protein: CAISLDGDETQYF.

This clonotype has more than one count but fewer than ten. This chain joins TRBV6-5 and TRBJ2-1; D call uncertain. Per germline, CDR1 MNHEY and CDR2 SVGAGI. The V and J ends lost 8 bases and 7 bases respectively, with 12 bases between them. The CDR3 covers 12 residues. In DNA, the CDR3 is TGTGCCAGCTTGTCGCGGAGAAATGAGCAGTTCTTC. Translation gives CASLSRRNEQFF.

This clonotype was recorded at least ten times. This chain joins TRBV12-3 or TRBV12-4 and TRBJ1-1; D unresolved. V lost 5 bases and J 5 bases, leaving 9 bases between the germline ends. The CDR3 covers 12 residues. CDR3 loop: CASSMGITEAFF. DNA of the CDR3: TGTGCCAGCAGTATGGGGATTACTGAAGCTTTCTTT.